This T cell receptor beta chain was retrieved from a study of T cells in Graves' hyperthyroidism and ophthalmopathy. Study in general: Blood was drawn when the patient was first diagnosed and still untreated.

This clonotype turned up a few times. This CDR3 has 15 amino acids. Germline V gives CDR1 MGHDK, CDR2 SYGVNS. V lost 3 bases, J lost 8 bases, and 16 bases lay in between. RNA transcripts provided the source from which TCR beta CDR3 regions were amplified. The HTBI primer set served for first-round RT-PCR of the TCR CDR3. TCRdb recomputed calls from the multiplex PCR reads with MiXCR, one row per CDR3 protein. This sample has approximately 380,000 distinct CDR3 sequences, with about 14% found just once. The clonotype originates from a man aged 50-60 years with Graves' ophthalmopathy. The genes are TRBV25-1 and TRBJ1-4; the D gene is possibly TRBD1 (5 bases). The sequencing input was blood. This CDR3 reads CASSDTKGVGEKLFF. The CDR3 coding sequence is TGTGCCAGCAGTGATACGAAAGGGGTTGGCGAAAAACTGTTTTTT.